The sample holds one count of the clone carrying this T cell receptor (beta chain). This sample was included in a study of blood T cell repertoires in COVID-19. Study at large: From the United States, Italy and Spain came samples of acute and convalescent COVID-19.

In the authors' methods: From reference gene primer amplification, estimates of nucleated cell counts were derived. Method: immunoSEQ multiplex PCR; TCRdb's copy keeps in-frame clones and lacks some. Clone size and V and J calls were adopted from that table, with D and trimming inferred from the DNA. The sample contains around 120,000 clones, around 76% of which appear only once. Trimming at V came to 3 bases and at J to 3 bases, leaving 5 bases not matched to a gene. This CDR3 has 16 amino acids. Germline V gene data show CDR1 as LNHDA and CDR2 as SQIVND (reference sequence). The chain recombines TRBV19 with TRBJ1-6; TRBD1 agrees at 7 bases. The clonotype was recovered from a man aged 70 or older with acute or convalescent COVID-19. Input material: peripheral blood. The CDR3 nucleotides are TGTGCCAGTAGTATCCCACGGGACAGCTATAATTCACCCCTCCACTTT. Translated, it gives CASSIPRDSYNSPLHF. The full variable domain, in which reference TRBV19 and TRBJ1-6 provide the parts outside the CDR3, is DGGITQSPKYLFRKEGQNVTLSCEQNLNHDAMYWYRQDPGQGLRLIYYSQIVNDFQKGDIAEGYSVSREKKESFPLTVTSAQKNPTAFYLCASSIPRDSYNSPLHFGNGTRLTVT.